This record concerns one T cell receptor beta chain sequence. This clone appeared many times. Its cognate antigen has yet to be identified. There are no base qualities to consult, and no much larger clone falls within one base. No patient had received any treatment before thyroid surgery. Patient clinical samples collected from 2012 to 2018 were retrospectively analysed using T-cell receptor beta sequencing. Library method: PCR. The sample was run on an Illumina HiSeq 4000. High-throughput sequencing was used to profile the TCR beta-chain CDR3 region of each patient. In the authors' own workflow: Drawing on CDR3 differences between clinicopathological groups, the researchers built a classifier meant to tell apart patients with distant-metastatic papillary thyroid cancer. The Shannon index was used to assess repertoire diversity, and the Morisita-Horn index was used to assess tumor-blood repertoire similarity. In-frame beta chains were kept once TCRdb had trimmed the public reads at Q25 with fastp and called clones with MiXCR. In this record, the V and J calls reflect TCRdb's handling and not the investigators' own analysis. For this sample there are 35,000 to 50,000 clones; more than 3% appear just once. The ten largest clones capture 7.5% to 10% of the sample.

This specimen comes from a study of metastatic and nonmetastatic thyroid tumors (dated by TCRdb to the early 2020s). Turning to the overall study: Repertoires were compared across peripheral blood and tumor or nodule tissue samples from malignant and benign thyroid patients.

General conclusions and limits of the study: In both blood and tumor samples, malignant tumors were reported to have significantly higher TCR beta diversity than benign nodules.

The CDR3 holds 13 amino acids from the cysteine to the phenylalanine. Solely the CDR3 DNA is kept, with 39 bases framed from the first base. The junction shows trimming of 3 bases on V and 3 bases on J, plus 10 bases between the germline ends. CDR1 is given as SGHRS and CDR2 as YFSETQ, both from the germline V gene. Sequenced input: blood. This TCR came from a female donor with papillary thyroid cancer or a benign thyroid nodule (not recorded which). Some clones in this sample may be carry-over from other donors' samples. The V and J genes are TRBV5-1 and TRBJ2-7, and the D gene may be TRBD1, 5 bases matching. The nucleotides read TGCGCCAGCAGCTATAGGGGCAGCTACGAGCAGTACTTC. Its protein product is CASSYRGSYEQYF.